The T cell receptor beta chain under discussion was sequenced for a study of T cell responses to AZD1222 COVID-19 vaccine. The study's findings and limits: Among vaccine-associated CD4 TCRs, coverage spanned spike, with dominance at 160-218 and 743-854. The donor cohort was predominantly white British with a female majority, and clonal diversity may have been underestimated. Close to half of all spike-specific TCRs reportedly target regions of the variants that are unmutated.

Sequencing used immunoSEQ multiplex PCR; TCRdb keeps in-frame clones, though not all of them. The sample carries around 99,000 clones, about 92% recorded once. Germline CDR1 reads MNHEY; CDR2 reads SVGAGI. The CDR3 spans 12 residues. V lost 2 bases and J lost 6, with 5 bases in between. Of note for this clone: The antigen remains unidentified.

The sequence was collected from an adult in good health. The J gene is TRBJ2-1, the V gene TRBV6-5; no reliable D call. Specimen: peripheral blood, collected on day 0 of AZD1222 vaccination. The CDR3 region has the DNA TGTGCCAGCAGTTACGGTGGCAATGAGCAGTTCTTC. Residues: CASSYGGNEQFF.